The 2 T cell receptor beta chains presented below share a single source sample, sequenced in a study of blood T cell repertoires in COVID-19. Clones were sequenced by immunoSEQ multiplex PCR, and TCRdb holds only the in-frame ones, with some missing. The sample carries about 210,000 clones, around 80% recorded once. The sequencing sample was made of peripheral blood. The receptors were sampled from a woman in her 70s with acute or convalescent COVID-19.

This clone was seen a single time. The rearrangement uses TRBV7-9 and TRBJ2-6; 12 bases map to TRBD1. After removal of 5 bases from V and 5 bases from J, the junction contained 7 bases not matched to a gene. The CDR3 is 17 amino acids. CDR1 is SEHNR and CDR2 is FQNEAQ in the germline V gene (reference sequence). DNA of the CDR3: TGTGCCAGCAGCCGGGGACAGGGGGCGGTTTGGGCCAACGTCCTGACTTTC. Translated: CASSRGQGAVWANVLTF.

In DNA, the CDR3 is TGTGCCAGCAGCTTGCTAACAGGCTCCTACAATGAGCAGTTCTTC. This encodes CASSLLTGSYNEQFF. The chain carries TRBV5-5 and TRBJ2-1; D possibly corresponds to TRBD1 (5 bases). The CDR3 is 15 residues long. The V gene's germline CDR1 is SGHKS and CDR2 YYEKEE (reference sequence). V lost 1 base and J lost 0, with 8 bases in between. The whole variable domain, remainder taken from reference TRBV5-5 and TRBJ2-1, is DAGVTQSPTHLIKTRGQQVTLRCSPISGHKSVSWYQQVLGQGPQFIFQYYEKEERGRGNFPDRFSARQFPNYSSELNVNALLLGDSALYLCASSLLTGSYNEQFFGPGTRLTVL.